One sample yielded the 18 T cell receptor beta chains listed below, sequenced in a study of tumor-infiltrating lymphocytes in primary liver carcinoma. From about 0.5 ug of total RNA, TCR beta-specific cDNA was reverse-transcribed using a constant-region primer. Three nested multiplex PCR rounds, a slightly modified ARM-PCR method, built the TCR beta libraries. Researchers ran the first two PCR rounds for roughly 10 cycles each with TRBV1-TRBV30 forward primers and a C-beta reverse primer. TCRdb re-derived calls from the multiplex PCR reads in MiXCR, one entry per CDR3 protein. Of 70,000 to 95,000 distinct CDR3 sequences in the sample, roughly 69% were seen once. Unsorted bulk tissue, roughly 20-32 mg of it, served as the source for co-extraction of RNA and DNA. Sequencing was performed on liver tumor tissue from sampling region 4. Subset specified: tumor region T4, right-lateral pole. These TCRs come from a man in his forties or fifties with primary liver carcinoma and hepatitis B virus infection.

As regards this clonotype: The junction departs from the called germline gene at one end, perhaps through a read error. The genes are TRBV11-2 and TRBJ2-1, with TRBD2 identical over 10 bases. Germline V gene lookup returns CDR1 SGHAT and CDR2 FQNNGV. The CDR3 length is 17 residues. CDR3 sequence: CASSLDITSGNHNDQFF. CDR3 DNA: TGTGCCAGCAGTTTAGATATCACTAGCGGGAACCATAATGATCAGTTCTTC.

As to this clonotype: The junction differs from germline at one of its ends, possibly a read error. This chain joins TRBV19 and TRBJ2-2, with D maybe TRBD1 (5 bases). Germline assignment: CDR1 LNHDA and CDR2 SQIVND (reference sequence). The CDR3 is 15 amino acids. The CDR3 DNA reads as TGTGCCAATAGTAGACAGACTGCCATCACCGGGGAGCTGTTTTTT. As protein: CANSRQTAITGELFF. The complete variable domain, with remaining parts taken from reference TRBV19 and TRBJ2-2, reads DGGITQSPKYLFRKEGQNVTLSCEQNLNHDAMYWYRQDPGQGLRLIYYSQIVNDFQKGDIAEGYSVSREKKESFPLTVTSAQKNPTAFYLCANSRQTAITGELFFGEGSRLTVL.

Concerning this clonotype: Lacking the conserved final phenylalanine or tryptophan, this CDR3 likely reflects a read error. Because the CDR3's place on the DNA is in doubt, the DNA is left out and the CDR3 is given as listed by TCRdb. The V and J genes are TRBV12-3 or TRBV12-4 and TRBJ2-3; the DNA was not compared with TRBD2, the D call given in the table. The CDR3 spans 16 amino acids, including both terminal residues. The chain's CDR3 is CASSLRLSHSTDTLYS.

The V call is TRBV7-4, the J call TRBJ2-7; D not resolved. The CDR3 is 13 amino acids. The V end was cut by 3 bases, the J end by 3 bases, with 9 bases between. CDR1 and CDR2 (germline): SGHVT, SQSDAQ. CDR3 protein: CASSFKSDYEQYF. Here the CDR3 DNA reads TGTGCCAGCAGCTTCAAATCTGACTACGAGCAGTACTTC.

In regard to this clonotype: The junction and the germline gene differ at one end; a read error may be behind it. The rearrangement uses TRBV11-2 and TRBJ2-7; a possible D gene is TRBD2 (8 bases). Germline V lookup: CDR1 SGHAT, CDR2 FQNNGV. There are 15 residues in the CDR3. CDR3 sequence: CASSRYSGGGYEQYF. CDR3 DNA sequence: TGTGCCAGTAGCCGATATTCGGGAGGGGGCTACGAACAGTACTTC.

With regard to this clonotype: This could be a read error, since a much larger clone is one nucleotide away. This sequence joins TRBV5-6 and TRBJ1-5; no definite D call. This CDR3 comprises 15 residues. Looked up from germline, CDR1 is SGHDT and CDR2 is YYEEEE. CDR3 DNA: TGTGCCAGCAGCTCTGAACGGTATAGCAATCAGCCCCATCATTTT. This codes for CASSSERYSNQPHHF. The full variable domain, rest sourced from reference TRBV5-6 and TRBJ1-5, is DAGVTQSPTHLIKTRGQQVTLRCSPKSGHDTVSWYQQALGQGPQFIFQYYEEEERQRGNFPDRFSGHQFPNYSSELNVNALLLGDSALYLCASSSERYSNQPHHFGDGTRLSIL.

Concerning this clonotype: With a much larger clone just one base away, this may be a read error. This sequence joins TRBV12-3 or TRBV12-4 and TRBJ2-5; TRBD2 matches 12 bases. This CDR3 contains 14 residues. Written as DNA, the CDR3 is TGTGCCAGCAGTTCACTAGCGGGAGGAGAGGCCCAGTACTTC. Amino acid sequence: CASSSLAGGEAQYF.

The chain combines TRBV29-1 with TRBJ2-7; D may match TRBD1 or TRBD2 (5 bases each). The CDR3 is made up of 13 amino acids. The germline CDR1 and CDR2 sequences are SQVTM and ANQGSEA. V lost 6 bases, J lost 5 bases, and 17 bases lay in between. CDR3 sequence: CSVNRCGLNEQYF. The CDR3 DNA reads as TGCAGCGTCAACAGGTGTGGACTGAACGAGCAGTACTTC.

This clonotype appeared once. One end of the junction varies from germline; a read error may be responsible. The genes are TRBV5-1 and TRBJ2-5; the D is unclear. This CDR3 has 15 residues. From germline, CDR1 is SGHRS and CDR2 YFSETQ. The chain's CDR3 is CAGSLSSDIAETQYF. CDR3 nucleotide sequence: TGCGCCGGCAGCTTGAGCAGCGACATCGCGGAGACCCAGTACTTC.

Notes on this clonotype: At one boundary the junction diverges from the germline segment, which might be a read error. The chain joins TRBV4-1 to TRBJ2-7, with 9 bases lining up with TRBD2. This CDR3 spans 18 amino acids. Germline CDR1 MGHRA, CDR2 YSYEKL. CDR3 region: CTSSQDLPSTSGRSEQCF. CDR3 sequence (DNA): TGCACCAGCAGCCAAGATCTCCCCTCGACTAGCGGTAGAAGCGAGCAGTGCTTC.

Regarding this clonotype: A much larger clone is a single base away; this may be a read error. The V call is TRBV28, the J call TRBJ1-1; D unresolved. Germline CDR1 MDHEN, CDR2 SYDVKM. This CDR3 comprises 14 residues. Written as DNA, the CDR3 is TGTGCCAACAGTTTAGGACCGCAGAACACTGAAGCTTTCTTT. Its protein product is CANSLGPQNTEAFF.

As concerns this clonotype: A read error is possible here, since a much larger clone lies one base away. V is TRBV7-9 and J is TRBJ2-1, with TRBD2 as a possible D gene (5 bases). From germline, CDR1 is SEHNR and CDR2 FQNEAQ (reference sequence). This CDR3 comprises 15 residues. The CDR3 nucleotides are TGTGCCTGCAGCTTAGTTGTTAGCGACTACAATGAGCAGTTCTTC. Its protein product is CACSLVVSDYNEQFF.

In the case of this clonotype: Mismatch with germline at one junction end may stem from a read error. The chain has TRBV9 and TRBJ1-1, with D hard to call. The CDR3 has 15 amino acids. The V gene's germline CDR1 is SGDLS and CDR2 YYNGEE. CDR3 sequence: CASSVGWVQDTEAFF. CDR3 nucleotide sequence: TGTGCTAGCAGCGTAGGGTGGGTGCAGGACACTGAAGCTTTCTTT.

In the case of this clonotype: The junction differs from germline at one of its ends, possibly a read error. The CDR3 DNA sequence: TGCAGCGGAGGACAGGCCGCATACGATGAGCAATTCTTC. Translating gives CSGGQAAYDEQFF. V and J are TRBV29-1 and TRBJ2-1, with 7 bases that match TRBD1. This CDR3 spans 13 amino acids. Germline CDR1 reads SQVTM; CDR2 reads ANQGSEA.

This clonotype appeared many times. The rearrangement links TRBV5-6 to TRBJ2-7; 8 nucleotides align to TRBD2. CDR1 SGHDT and CDR2 YYEEEE come from the germline V gene. There are 15 residues in the CDR3. Trimming cost V 2 bases and J 9 bases; bases outside gene matches: 13. Here the CDR3 reads CASSFGEREYSRQYF. In DNA, the CDR3 is TGTGCCAGCAGCTTCGGGGAGCGGGAGTATTCTAGGCAGTACTTC.

On this clonotype itself: The junction departs from the called germline gene at one end, perhaps through a read error. The chain is built from TRBV4-2 and TRBJ2-7; TRBD1 agrees at 9 bases. CDR1 LGHNA and CDR2 YNFKEQ come from the germline V gene. The CDR3 is made up of 15 amino acids. CDR3 DNA sequence: TGTCCCAGCAGCCAAGAACCGGGACAGGGCTACGAGCAGTACTTC. Translated, it gives CPSSQEPGQGYEQYF.

With regard to this clonotype: At one boundary the junction diverges from the germline segment, which might be a read error. This chain joins TRBV11-2 and TRBJ2-7, with D uncertain. CDR1 and CDR2 from the germline V gene are SGHAT and FQNNGV. The CDR3 contains 14 residues. The CDR3 region has the DNA TGTGCCAGCAGCTTAGTGCTCCCCTCCTACGAGCAGTACTTT. Translating gives CASSLVLPSYEQYF. Complete variable domain (other parts from reference TRBV11-2 and TRBJ2-7): EAGVAQSPRYKIIEKRQSVAFWCNPISGHATLYWYQQILGQGPKLLIQFQNNGVVDDSQLPKDRFSAERLKGVDSTLKIQPAKLEDSAVYLCASSLVLPSYEQYFGPGTRLTVT.

This clonotype has a handful of counts. One junction end does not reproduce the germline sequence, and a read error may be involved. This chain links TRBV11-2 with TRBJ2-7, with 10 bases matching TRBD2. CDR1 is SGHAT and CDR2 is FQNNGV in the germline V gene. The CDR3 has 18 amino acids. CDR3 region: CASSLSVGPAGGGYEQYF. The CDR3 region has the DNA TGTGCCAGTAGCTTATCCGTTGGGCCAGCGGGAGGGGGGTATGAGCAGTACTTC.